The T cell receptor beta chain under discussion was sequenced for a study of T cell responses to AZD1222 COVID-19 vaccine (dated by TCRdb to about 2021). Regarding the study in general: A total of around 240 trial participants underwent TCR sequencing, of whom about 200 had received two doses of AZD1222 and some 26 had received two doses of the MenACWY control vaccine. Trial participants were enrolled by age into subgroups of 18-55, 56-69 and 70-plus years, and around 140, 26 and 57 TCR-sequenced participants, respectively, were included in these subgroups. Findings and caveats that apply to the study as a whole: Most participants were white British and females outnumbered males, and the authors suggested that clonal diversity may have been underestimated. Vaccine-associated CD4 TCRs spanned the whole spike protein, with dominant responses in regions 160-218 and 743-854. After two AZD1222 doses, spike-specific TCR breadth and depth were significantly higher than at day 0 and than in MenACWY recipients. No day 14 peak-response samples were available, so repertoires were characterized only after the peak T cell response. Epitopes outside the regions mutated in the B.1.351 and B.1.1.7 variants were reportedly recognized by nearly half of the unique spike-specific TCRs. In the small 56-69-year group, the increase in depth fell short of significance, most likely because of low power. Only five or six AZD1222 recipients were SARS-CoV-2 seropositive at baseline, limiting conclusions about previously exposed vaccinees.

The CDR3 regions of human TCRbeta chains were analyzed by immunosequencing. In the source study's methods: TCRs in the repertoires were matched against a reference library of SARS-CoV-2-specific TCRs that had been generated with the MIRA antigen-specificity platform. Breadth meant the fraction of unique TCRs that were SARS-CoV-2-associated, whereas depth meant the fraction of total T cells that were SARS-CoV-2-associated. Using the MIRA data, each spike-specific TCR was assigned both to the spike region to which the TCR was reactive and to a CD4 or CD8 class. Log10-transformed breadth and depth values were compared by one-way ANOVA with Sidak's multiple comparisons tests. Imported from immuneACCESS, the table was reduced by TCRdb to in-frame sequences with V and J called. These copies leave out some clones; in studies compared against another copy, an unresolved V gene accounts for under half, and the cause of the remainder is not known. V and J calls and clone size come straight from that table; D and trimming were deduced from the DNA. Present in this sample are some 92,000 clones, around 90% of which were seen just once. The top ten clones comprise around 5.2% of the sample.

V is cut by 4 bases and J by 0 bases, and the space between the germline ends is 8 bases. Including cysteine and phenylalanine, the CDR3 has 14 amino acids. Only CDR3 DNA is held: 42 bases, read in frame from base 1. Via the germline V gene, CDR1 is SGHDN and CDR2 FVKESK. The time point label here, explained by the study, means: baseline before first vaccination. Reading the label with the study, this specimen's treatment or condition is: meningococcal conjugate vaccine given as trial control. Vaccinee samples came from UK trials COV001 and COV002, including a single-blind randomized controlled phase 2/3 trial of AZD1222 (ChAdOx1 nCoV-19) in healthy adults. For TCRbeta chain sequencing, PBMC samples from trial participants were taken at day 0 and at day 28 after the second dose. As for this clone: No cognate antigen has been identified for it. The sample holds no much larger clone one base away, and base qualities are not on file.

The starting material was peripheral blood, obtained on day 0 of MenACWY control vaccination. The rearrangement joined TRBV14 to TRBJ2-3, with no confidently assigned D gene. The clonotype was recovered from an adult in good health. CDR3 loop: CASSRSASTDTQYF. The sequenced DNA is TGTGCCAGCAGCCGCAGCGCCAGCACAGATACGCAGTATTTT.